A selection of T cell receptor beta chains follows, all from one sample in a study of monozygotic twins with inflammatory bowel disease. One entry per CDR3 protein, without DNA, is what TCRdb gives after re-calling the 5' RACE reads. Its clone listing holds tens of thousands of distinct CDR3 sequences. Material for sequencing was blood. All receptors come from a human donor with ulcerative colitis or Crohn's disease, or a healthy co-twin of an affected twin (not recorded which). Each CDR3 is given with its conserved first and last residue.

J	V	CDR3
TRBJ1-1	TRBV5-1	CASSPQGQGTTEAFF
TRBJ1-1	TRBV20-1	CSARTWDDRDTEAFF
TRBJ2-7	TRBV20-1	CSARSSAGTSYEQYF
TRBJ2-5	TRBV19	CASSRSGRQETQYF
TRBJ2-7	TRBV20-1	CSASRKGSKASEQYF
TRBJ2-5	TRBV7-9	CASTTYAGAGETQYF
TRBJ2-7	TRBV5-1	CASSLANGLAGGLNPHYEQYF
TRBJ2-7	TRBV28	CASSLNREQYF
TRBJ2-4	TRBV29-1	CSVALSSGIQYF
TRBJ1-5	TRBV19	CASSEVPGQPQHF
TRBJ1-5	TRBV28	CASGGGHQPQHF
TRBJ2-3	TRBV11-2	CASSLGLAVSDTQYF
TRBJ2-4	TRBV5-1	CASSLVSNRNIQYF
TRBJ2-7	TRBV7-9	CASSLEGGTGYEQYF
TRBJ1-2	TRBV7-8	CASSSQGYGYTF
TRBJ1-5	TRBV7-2	CASSFEATLPQHF
TRBJ2-1	TRBV7-2	CASSLPIDRILNEQFF
TRBJ2-7	TRBV4-1	CASSQEGGAHEQYF
TRBJ2-7	TRBV28	CASSLVRGQFYEQYF
TRBJ2-3	TRBV20-1	CSATLAGGPTDTQYF
TRBJ2-7	TRBV20-1	CSARDPTSGSANEQYF
TRBJ2-2	TRBV27	CASSPVNTGELFF
TRBJ2-2	TRBV6-1	CASGKQGYTGELFF
TRBJ1-1	TRBV5-1	CASSPGGGTNTEAFF
TRBJ2-1	TRBV5-1	CASSLDRGTYNEQFF
TRBJ2-2	TRBV4-2	CASSRSGGLAEGKGSGELFF
TRBJ2-1	TRBV28	CASKDGRDYNEQFF